The table lists the clone carrying this T cell receptor (beta chain) with a few counts. TCRdb passed the 5' RACE reads through MiXCR, listing each CDR3 protein once. The data contain 1.5 million to 2 million distinct CDR3 sequences, around 29% of them singletons. This entry belongs to a study of identical twins. CDR1 and CDR2 (germline): SGHAT, FQNNGV. This CDR3 is built from 21 residues. The trim removed 2 bases at V and 6 bases at J, leaving 24 bases unmatched. The genes are TRBV11-2 and TRBJ1-2; 10 nucleotides align to TRBD1. Material: cord blood. The source of this sequence is a newborn girl in good health. The CDR3 nucleotides read TGTGCCAGCAGCTTAAACGGGGAGTCCGATTCTTACCGGGACAGGGGAAATGGCTACACCTTC. Amino acids: CASSLNGESDSYRDRGNGYTF.